A single sample gave rise to the 31 T cell receptor beta chains below, sequenced in a study of blood T cells in healthy people across ages. A second PCR of roughly 7 to 11 cycles used a sample-barcoded 5' primer and a J-beta primer mix. TCRdb re-derived calls from the 5' RACE reads in MiXCR, one entry per CDR3 protein. The table records 1.5 million to 2 million distinct CDR3 sequences, 28% of them present only once. The specimen sequenced was blood. Source of these receptors: a woman aged 25-40 years in good health.

V usage is TRBV10-3 and J usage is TRBJ1-1; D ambiguous. V lost 11 bases and J lost 2, with 12 bases in between. This CDR3 comprises 12 residues. Germline CDR1 reads ENHRY; CDR2 reads SYGVKD. Written as DNA, the CDR3 is TGTGCCGCCGGATCGGTAAACACTGAAGCTTTCTTT. Its protein product is CAAGSVNTEAFF.

This clonotype was detected a few times. J is TRBJ1-1 and V is TRBV3-1, with a possible D match to TRBD1 (6 bases). The V gene lost 5 bases and the J gene lost 1 base, with 11 bases spanning the gap. The CDR3 is 14 residues long. Germline CDR1 and CDR2: LGHDT and YNNKEL (reference sequence). The CDR3, as DNA: TGTGCCAGCAGCATGGACAGTTCGAACACTGAAGCTTTCTTT. This encodes CASSMDSSNTEAFF.

The chain employs TRBV20-1 and TRBJ1-2; the D is unclear. Germline V gene sequence: CDR1 DFQATT, CDR2 SNEGSKA (reference sequence). The CDR3 is 13 amino acids. V was clipped by 1 base and J by 4 bases, with 10 bases between them. The CDR3 DNA reads TGCAGTGCTAGAGCCACAACAGTCTATGGCTACACCTTC. Protein sequence: CSARATTVYGYTF.

The chain is built from TRBV7-8 and TRBJ1-4; D ambiguous. Germline V gives CDR1 SGHVS, CDR2 FQNEAQ. V was shortened by 4 bases and J by 9 bases, with 15 bases between the two germline ends. This CDR3 is built from 14 residues. The chain's CDR3 is CASSYLAIPQKLFF. The DNA for the CDR3 is TGTGCCAGCAGCTACCTGGCCATCCCCCAAAAACTGTTTTTT.

This clonotype was observed a handful of times. The chain uses TRBV10-3 and TRBJ2-3, with D perhaps TRBD2 (6 bases). Germline values: CDR1 ENHRY, CDR2 SYGVKD. This CDR3 is 13 amino acids long. V dropped 10 bases and J dropped 5 bases, with 16 bases sitting between them. CDR3 sequence: CATKRAVGDTQYF. The CDR3 coding sequence is TGTGCCACGAAGCGGGCAGTGGGAGATACGCAGTATTTT.

The J gene is TRBJ1-2, the V gene TRBV28, with D possibly matching TRBD1 (6 bases). Trimming took off 7 bases at V and 6 bases at J, with 12 bases between the two ends. The CDR3 extends over 12 amino acids. Germline values: CDR1 MDHEN, CDR2 SYDVKM. CDR3 amino acids: CASIQGHDGYTF. CDR3 DNA: TGTGCCAGCATCCAGGGGCACGATGGCTACACCTTC.

A note on this clonotype: The germline gene is not matched at one end of the junction; a read error may be the cause. The chain uses TRBV6-5 and TRBJ2-1; a possible D gene is TRBD2 (5 bases). The CDR3 spans 14 residues. Germline V gene lookup returns CDR1 MNHEY and CDR2 SVGAGI. CDR3 amino acids: CTSSYRDSYNEQFF. The CDR3 DNA is TGTACCAGCAGTTACCGGGACTCCTACAATGAGCAGTTCTTC.

The genes are TRBV7-2 and TRBJ2-1; D possibly corresponds to TRBD2 (6 bases). The ends were cut back, 6 bases at V and 3 bases at J, with 12 bases in the middle. Germline loops: CDR1 SGHTA, CDR2 FQGNSA. This CDR3 region has 14 residues. CDR3 nucleotide sequence: TGTGCCAGCAGTCTTAGCGGATTCTACAATGAGCAGTTCTTC. Amino acids: CASSLSGFYNEQFF. The entire variable domain, with the rest obtained from reference TRBV7-2 and TRBJ2-1, is as follows: GAGVSQSPSNKVTEKGKDVELRCDPISGHTALYWYRQSLGQGLEFLIYFQGNSAPDKSGLPSDRFSAERTGGSVSTLTIQRTQQEDSAVYLCASSLSGFYNEQFFGPGTRLTVL.

This clonotype has just a few counts. The chain has TRBV5-1 and TRBJ2-1; TRBD2 matches 7 bases. From germline, CDR1 is SGHRS and CDR2 YFSETQ. CDR3 length equals 15 residues. V shed 0 bases and J 7 bases; nucleotides not matched to a gene: 7. As DNA, the CDR3 is TGCGCCAGCAGCTTGGGTGGAGCGGGGAAGAATGAGCAGTTCTTC. This translates into CASSLGGAGKNEQFF.

Concerning this clonotype itself: A much larger clone sits a single nucleotide away, making a read error possible. The chain employs TRBV7-2 and TRBJ1-5, with 9 bases identical to TRBD1. CDR3 length: 14 amino acids. With V trimmed by 4 bases and J by 5 bases, 3 bases remained unmatched. Germline values: CDR1 SGHTA, CDR2 FQGNSA. The CDR3 loop reads CASSSGTGHQPQHF. For the CDR3, the DNA is TGTGCCAGCAGCTCCGGGACAGGGCATCAGCCCCAGCATTTT.

This chain joins TRBV20-1 and TRBJ1-4; the D is unclear. This CDR3 has 12 amino acids. Trimming stripped 3 bases from V and 6 bases from J, with 8 bases between. Germline V gene sequence: CDR1 DFQATT, CDR2 SNEGSKA (reference sequence). The CDR3: CSARAPDEKLFF. In DNA form, the CDR3 reads TGCAGTGCTAGGGCCCCAGATGAAAAACTGTTTTTT.

This clonotype was seen a handful of times. V usage is TRBV7-9 and J usage is TRBJ1-6, with D possibly TRBD1 on 5 matching bases. Germline CDR1 SEHNR, CDR2 FQNEAQ (reference sequence). Deletions cut 5 bases from V and 8 bases from J, with 19 bases between. The CDR3 contains 16 residues. Here the CDR3 DNA reads TGTGCCAGCAGCCCATCGGACCGATCGGGGGATTCACCCCTCCACTTT. Translated: CASSPSDRSGDSPLHF.

This clonotype showed up just a few times. The chain carries TRBV4-3 and TRBJ2-4; the match to TRBD1 covers 9 bases. The DNA end is more similar to TRBJ2-7, so the J call may be wrong. Germline lookup yields CDR1 LGHNA and CDR2 YSLEER. This CDR3 is built from 16 residues. In nucleotides, the CDR3 is TGCGCCAGCAGCCAAGGGGACAGGGTTCCCACATACGAGCAGTACTTC. Translation: CASSQGDRVPTYEQYF.

The chain recombines TRBV7-9 with TRBJ1-2, with a tentative D call TRBD1 (5 bases). Per the germline V gene, CDR1 is SEHNR and CDR2 is FQNEAQ (reference sequence). The CDR3 is 13 amino acids. Trimming stripped 5 bases from V and 8 bases from J, with 15 bases between. CDR3 protein: CASSTSDTLGYTF. In DNA form, the CDR3 reads TGTGCCAGCAGCACCTCGGACACACTCGGCTACACCTTC.

The chain links TRBV4-1 to TRBJ1-5; D unclear. This CDR3 contains 14 residues. Trimming left V 1 base short and J 1 base short, with 5 bases between. Germline assignment: CDR1 MGHRA and CDR2 YSYEKL. The CDR3 nucleotides are TGCGCCAGCAGCCAAGTAGCCAGCAATCAGCCCCAGCATTTT. Its protein product is CASSQVASNQPQHF.

Concerning this clonotype itself: A much larger clone lies one base from this, so it may be a read error. The chain uses TRBV12-3 or TRBV12-4 and TRBJ2-1; 8 bases are shared with TRBD2. V shed 6 bases and J 12 bases; nucleotides not matched to a gene: 16. The CDR3 runs to 15 residues. CDR3 bases: TGTGCCAGCAGATTCAGCGGGAGTATTTTAGATGGGCAGTTCTTC. It specifies CASRFSGSILDGQFF.

J is TRBJ2-7 and V is TRBV28, with 10 bases identical to TRBD1. The germline CDR1 and CDR2 sequences are MDHEN and SYDVKM. The trim removed 7 bases at V and 2 bases at J, leaving 5 bases unmatched. The CDR3 loop spans 14 amino acids. DNA for the CDR3: TGTGCCAGCATTCCCGGGACAGGGGCCTACGAGCAGTACTTC. Translating gives CASIPGTGAYEQYF.

At least ten counts were recorded for this clonotype. CDR3 nucleotides: TGTGCCAGCGGGACGGAAGGCTACACCTTC. Amino acid sequence: CASGTEGYTF. The V call is TRBV11-2, the J call TRBJ1-2, with D possibly being TRBD1 (5 bases). Trimming removed 8 bases from V and 8 bases from J, with 9 bases in between. The germline gives CDR1 SGHAT, CDR2 FQNNGV. This CDR3 has 10 amino acids. Full variable domain (rest looked up from reference TRBV11-2 and TRBJ1-2): EAGVAQSPRYKIIEKRQSVAFWCNPISGHATLYWYQQILGQGPKLLIQFQNNGVVDDSQLPKDRFSAERLKGVDSTLKIQPAKLEDSAVYLCASGTEGYTFGSGTRLTVV.

This clonotype was seen more than once but under ten times. The CDR3 region has the DNA TGCGCCAGCAGCTTTGACGGGTCGGCGAATACGCAGTATTTT. Translating it yields CASSFDGSANTQYF. V is TRBV5-1 and J is TRBJ2-3; D gene unclear. CDR3 size: 14 residues. From germline, CDR1 is SGHRS and CDR2 YFSETQ. The germline V and J ends were trimmed by 2 bases and 7 bases, with 14 bases remaining between them.

This clonotype was seen a few times. The gene calls are TRBV20-1 and TRBJ1-2; TRBD1 matches at 7 bases. The junction had 8 bases not matched to a gene; V was cut back by 7 bases and J by 3 bases. CDR1 is DFQATT and CDR2 is SNEGSKA in the germline V gene (reference sequence). The CDR3 is made up of 13 amino acids. The chain's CDR3 is CSVNRGSDYGYTF. CDR3 DNA sequence: TGCAGTGTAAACAGGGGTTCGGACTATGGCTACACCTTC.

The genes are TRBV6-2 or TRBV6-3 and TRBJ1-1; no definite D call. V was trimmed by 0 bases and J by 0 bases, leaving 8 bases between them. The CDR3 consists of 15 residues. The germline gives CDR1 MNHEY, CDR2 SVGEGT. Here the CDR3 reads CASSYSQVLNTEAFF. The CDR3 DNA reads as TGTGCCAGCAGTTACTCCCAGGTTCTGAACACTGAAGCTTTCTTT.

The chain uses TRBV5-1 and TRBJ1-2; D remains unclear. Trimming left V 0 bases short and J 6 bases short, with 9 bases between. Germline values: CDR1 SGHRS, CDR2 YFSETQ. This CDR3 spans 13 amino acids. The CDR3 here is CASSLGTEDGYTF. CDR3 sequence (DNA): TGCGCCAGCAGCTTGGGGACGGAGGATGGCTACACCTTC.

The J gene is TRBJ2-5, the V gene TRBV20-1; 8 bases fit TRBD2. The J call is uncertain, as TRBJ2-1 better fits the DNA end. CDR1 is DFQATT and CDR2 is SNEGSKA in the germline V gene (reference sequence). This CDR3 is 14 amino acids long. For the CDR3, the DNA is TGCAGTGCTAGTGCGACTAGCGCGGGAGAGACCCAGTTCTTC. As protein: CSASATSAGETQFF.

The gene calls are TRBV2 and TRBJ2-6; 7 bases match TRBD1. V lost 8 bases and J lost 2; bases outside the gene matches: 6. The CDR3 consists of 15 residues. Germline values: CDR1 SNHLY, CDR2 FYNNEI. CDR3 loop: CASAIGGTGANVLTF. CDR3 nucleotide sequence: TGTGCCAGCGCCATAGGGGGCACTGGGGCCAACGTCCTGACTTTC.

This chain connects TRBV6-5 to TRBJ2-5, with 11 bases that match TRBD1. Trimming took 4 bases from V and 3 from J; bases not matched to a gene: 10. The CDR3 covers 17 residues. The V gene's germline CDR1 is MNHEY and CDR2 SVGAGI. The CDR3 sequence: CASSSPGQGAKKETQYF. Here the CDR3 DNA reads TGTGCCAGCAGTTCTCCTGGACAGGGGGCGAAAAAAGAGACCCAGTACTTC.

A note on this clonotype: This may arise from a read error, as a much more abundant clone is one base away. Lacking the conserved final phenylalanine or tryptophan, this CDR3 likely reflects a read error. The chain links TRBV7-6 to TRBJ2-5; D might be TRBD1 (5 bases). Per germline, CDR1 SGHVS and CDR2 FNYEAQ. This CDR3 region has 12 residues. The germline V and J ends were trimmed by 4 bases and 11 bases, with 14 bases remaining between them. DNA of the CDR3: TGTGCCAGCAGCTCCGACAGTGCGGAGCAGTACGTC. Protein sequence: CASSSDSAEQYV.

On this clonotype: This could be a read error, since a much larger clone is one nucleotide away. The chain joins TRBV20-1 to TRBJ2-5; a possible D gene is TRBD2 (5 bases). Trimming stripped 6 bases from V and 2 bases from J, with 16 bases between. The CDR3 is made up of 14 amino acids. The V gene's germline CDR1 is DFQATT and CDR2 SNEGSKA (reference sequence). The CDR3 protein is CSAREEAGQETQYF. The CDR3 coding sequence is TGCAGTGCCCGCGAGGAGGCAGGTCAAGAGACCCAGTACTTC.

As regards this clonotype: A much larger clone lies a single base off, so this may be a read error. The V gene is TRBV7-2, the J gene TRBJ2-7; D might be TRBD1 or TRBD2, each matching 5 bases. This CDR3 contains 12 residues. Germline V CDR1 and CDR2: SGHTA, FQGNSA. CDR3 coding DNA: TGTGCCAACAGCTTAGTTACGGGGACCATGTACTTC. Translation gives CANSLVTGTMYF.

The rearrangement joins TRBV7-2 to TRBJ2-2, with TRBD2 matching over 10 bases. The CDR3 loop spans 17 amino acids. Trimming cost V 5 bases and J 4 bases; bases outside gene matches: 10. The V gene's germline CDR1 is SGHTA and CDR2 FQGNSA. CDR3: CASSASGGAGATGELFF. The CDR3 nucleotides are TGTGCCAGCAGCGCCAGCGGGGGGGCGGGCGCCACCGGGGAGCTGTTTTTT.

This clonotype was recorded at least ten times. The chain has TRBV29-1 and TRBJ2-7; no reliable D call. The V gene's germline CDR1 is SQVTM and CDR2 ANQGSEA. The CDR3 runs 11 residues. V lost 2 bases and J lost 4, with 6 bases in between. Here the CDR3 DNA reads TGCAGCGTTGAATCGCAGTACGAGCAGTACTTC. This gives the protein CSVESQYEQYF.

This clonotype was observed a few times. The germline gene is not matched at one end of the junction; a read error may be the cause. The chain carries TRBV12-3 or TRBV12-4 and TRBJ2-3; 8 bases agree with TRBD2. The length of the CDR3 is 14 residues. Written as DNA, the CDR3 is TGTGCCAGCAGTTTAATGGCGGGGGGCAATACGCGGTATTTT. This translates into CASSLMAGGNTRYF.